A single sample gave rise to the 5 T cell receptor beta chains below, sequenced in a study of T cell repertoires in cytomegalovirus infection. TCRdb recomputed calls from the reads with MiXCR, one row per CDR3 protein. Altogether hundreds of thousands of distinct CDR3 sequences are present, 33% being singletons, with the ten largest covering roughly 15%. What these receptors recognize is not known. The sample was cultured PBMCs, taken from culture after CMV antigen stimulation. All receptors come from a human donor in good health (CMV status not recorded). Some clones in this sample may be carry-over from other donors' samples.

This chain connects TRBV4-1 to TRBJ2-7; 8 bases fit TRBD1. The V gene's germline CDR1 is MGHRA and CDR2 YSYEKL. The CDR3 is 14 residues long. The V segment lost 3 bases and the J segment 9 bases; nucleotides outside the gene matches: 10. This chain's CDR3 is CASSQDWTGKVQYF. CDR3 in DNA: TGCGCCAGCAGCCAGGACTGGACAGGGAAAGTGCAGTACTTC.

The chain combines TRBV6-6 with TRBJ1-5, with 8 bases matching TRBD1. The CDR3 runs 14 residues. Germline CDR1 is MNHNY and CDR2 is SVGAGI (reference sequence). J gave up 7 bases and V 4 bases, and 6 bases lay outside the gene matches. The DNA of the CDR3 is TGTGCCAGCAGTTCACGGACAGGGCTCCAGCCCCAGCATTTT. The encoded protein is CASSSRTGLQPQHF.

This chain joins TRBV7-2 and TRBJ2-3; D may correspond to TRBD1 or TRBD2 (5 bases each). The V gene's germline CDR1 is SGHTA and CDR2 FQGNSA. The V gene lost 3 bases and the J gene lost 6 bases, with 19 bases spanning the gap. CDR3 length: 16 residues. This CDR3 is CASSFSVGAPLDTQYF. The CDR3 DNA sequence: TGTGCCAGCAGCTTTTCTGTCGGGGCCCCTTTGGATACGCAGTATTTT.

There are a few counts of this clonotype. V is TRBV6-1 and J is TRBJ2-7; D possibly corresponds to TRBD1 (6 bases). CDR1 is MNHNS and CDR2 is SASEGT in the germline V gene. Trimming removed 6 bases from V and 2 bases from J, with 14 bases in between. There are 14 residues in the CDR3. The DNA of the CDR3 is TGTGCCAGCAGGCTCGGGACACCGGCCTACGAGCAGTACGTC. Protein: CASRLGTPAYEQYV.

In its sample, this clonotype was seen many times. The chain is built from TRBV7-6 and TRBJ2-1, with D possibly being TRBD2 (6 bases). Trimming removed 4 bases at V and 4 bases at J, with 14 bases between. CDR1 SGHVS and CDR2 FNYEAQ come from the germline V gene. This CDR3 is 15 amino acids long. CDR3 nucleotide sequence: TGTGCCAGCAGCTCGACTAGTGGGAAATACAATGAGCAGTTCTTC. Protein sequence: CASSSTSGKYNEQFF.